One and the same sample provided the 12 T cell receptor beta chains below, sequenced in a study of CD8+ T cells in alopecia areata. As the sequencing template, cDNA was produced by extracting RNA and reverse transcribing it. The table came from immunoSEQ multiplex PCR; TCRdb's copy has only in-frame clones and leaves some out. The sample yields about 130,000 clones, about 50% seen once. Source: CD8+ T cells sorted from blood, taken at week 0. The source is a human donor with alopecia areata.

The chain couples TRBV5-8 to TRBJ1-4; no firm D call. The V gene lost 5 bases and the J gene lost 5 bases, with 16 bases spanning the gap. The CDR3 contains 15 residues. Germline V gives CDR1 SGHTS, CDR2 YDEGEE. CDR3 coding DNA: TGTGCCAGCAGAGATGACGAGGCGGCGAATGAAAAACTGTTTTTT. Encoded protein: CASRDDEAANEKLFF.

About this clone itself: A far larger clone is a single base away, which makes a read error likely. V gene TRBV9 combines with J gene TRBJ2-7; 9 bases agree with TRBD1. This CDR3 is built from 13 residues. The V and J ends lost 4 bases and 3 bases, in that order; junction bases with no gene match: 2. CDR1 SGDLS and CDR2 YYNGEE come from the germline V gene. This CDR3 reads CASSSGQGYEQYF. The DNA for the CDR3 is TGTGCCAGCAGCTCGGGACAGGGCTACGAGCAGTACTTC.

This clone was recorded a few times. This chain links TRBV30 with TRBJ2-1, with 11 bases matching TRBD1. CDR1 and CDR2 from the germline V gene are GTSNPN and SVGIG (reference sequence). This CDR3 is 13 amino acids long. Germline trimming cut 7 bases from V and 10 bases from J; bases unmatched to any gene: 9. The CDR3 loop reads CASGQGASWEQFF. The CDR3 DNA follows: TGTGCCTCTGGACAGGGGGCGTCTTGGGAGCAGTTCTTC.

The chain is built from TRBV29-1 and TRBJ2-6, with TRBD2 as a possible D gene (5 bases). This CDR3 has 14 amino acids. Trimming cost V 6 bases and J 2 bases, with 11 bases left between them. The germline V gene has CDR1 SQVTM and CDR2 ANQGSEA. The CDR3 loop is CSVAGVPGANVLTF. The DNA of the CDR3 is TGCAGCGTCGCCGGGGTCCCTGGGGCCAACGTCCTGACTTTC.

The chain recombines TRBV9 with TRBJ1-2, with D tentatively TRBD1 (5 bases). Germline V gene data show CDR1 as SGDLS and CDR2 as YYNGEE. The CDR3 sequence is 15 residues long. V was shortened by 0 bases and J by 4 bases, with 13 bases between the two germline ends. The CDR3 is CASSVGTGDLYGYTF. The CDR3 nucleotides are TGTGCCAGCAGCGTAGGGACGGGGGACCTCTATGGCTACACCTTC.

This clone has a handful of counts. The chain recombines TRBV29-1 with TRBJ2-7; D might be TRBD1 (6 bases). Germline CDR1 reads SQVTM; CDR2 reads ANQGSEA. V was shortened by 5 bases and J by 0 bases, with 11 bases between the two germline ends. The CDR3 covers 13 residues. Here the CDR3 DNA reads TGCAGCGTTCAAGCGGACAGCTCCTACGAGCAGTACTTC. It is translated as CSVQADSSYEQYF.

The rearrangement links TRBV5-6 to TRBJ2-2; D unresolved. With 3 bases removed from V and 7 bases from J, the gap between germline ends came to 13 bases. Germline CDR1 is SGHDT and CDR2 is YYEEEE. CDR3 length: 14 amino acids. CDR3 bases: TGTGCCAGCAGCTGGTATAAGCGAGGCGGGGAGCTGTTTTTT. Residues: CASSWYKRGGELFF.

In its sample, this clone was seen a few times. This chain links TRBV6-1 with TRBJ2-1; 8 nucleotides align to TRBD2. V gave up 6 bases and J gave up 4 bases; unmatched junction bases: 5. This CDR3 has 14 residues. Germline values: CDR1 MNHNS, CDR2 SASEGT. The chain's CDR3 is CASSAGLEYNEQFF. CDR3 in DNA: TGTGCCAGCAGCGCGGGACTAGAATACAATGAGCAGTTCTTC.

The gene calls are TRBV27 and TRBJ1-4, with unresolved D. V was clipped by 3 bases and J by 0 bases, with 11 bases between them. This CDR3 is built from 16 residues. CDR1 is MNHEY, CDR2 SMNVEV, per germline (reference sequence). The CDR3 region has the DNA TGTGCCAGCAGTTTTGTGGGGAACCCAACTAATGAAAAACTGTTTTTT. Its translation: CASSFVGNPTNEKLFF.

A single count supports this clone. The chain employs TRBV7-2 and TRBJ1-2; TRBD1 matches 7 bases. The V and J ends lost 7 bases and 0 bases, in that order; junction bases with no gene match: 8. The germline CDR1 and CDR2 sequences are SGHTA and FQGNSA. This CDR3 is 15 amino acids long. Here the CDR3 reads CASTPTGWTNYGYTF. CDR3 nucleotide sequence: TGTGCCAGCACCCCGACAGGGTGGACTAACTATGGCTACACCTTC.

This clone was counted a few times. V is TRBV5-4 and J is TRBJ2-3, with 7 bases identical to TRBD1. V was clipped by 6 bases and J by 1 base; unmatched bases: 5. This CDR3 comprises 14 residues. Germline CDR1 is SGHNT and CDR2 is YYREEE (reference sequence). In nucleotides, the CDR3 is TGTGCCAGCACCGTTGACAGGGGCACAGATACGCAGTATTTT. This translates into CASTVDRGTDTQYF.

This clone has just a few counts. The chain has TRBV29-1 and TRBJ2-5; 8 bases are shared with TRBD2. The CDR3 has 14 residues. J lost 6 bases, V lost 5 bases, and 11 bases had no gene match. Germline V gene data show CDR1 as SQVTM and CDR2 as ANQGSEA. The CDR3 sequence: CSVPVIAGLKTQYF. The CDR3, as DNA: TGCAGCGTTCCCGTTATAGCGGGGTTGAAGACCCAGTACTTC. Full variable domain (outside the CDR3, taken from reference TRBV29-1 and TRBJ2-5): SAVISQKPSRDICQRGTSLTIQCQVDSQVTMMFWYRQQPGQSLTLIATANQGSEATYESGFVIDKFPISRPNLTFSTLTVSNMSPEDSSIYLCSVPVIAGLKTQYFGPGTRLLVL.